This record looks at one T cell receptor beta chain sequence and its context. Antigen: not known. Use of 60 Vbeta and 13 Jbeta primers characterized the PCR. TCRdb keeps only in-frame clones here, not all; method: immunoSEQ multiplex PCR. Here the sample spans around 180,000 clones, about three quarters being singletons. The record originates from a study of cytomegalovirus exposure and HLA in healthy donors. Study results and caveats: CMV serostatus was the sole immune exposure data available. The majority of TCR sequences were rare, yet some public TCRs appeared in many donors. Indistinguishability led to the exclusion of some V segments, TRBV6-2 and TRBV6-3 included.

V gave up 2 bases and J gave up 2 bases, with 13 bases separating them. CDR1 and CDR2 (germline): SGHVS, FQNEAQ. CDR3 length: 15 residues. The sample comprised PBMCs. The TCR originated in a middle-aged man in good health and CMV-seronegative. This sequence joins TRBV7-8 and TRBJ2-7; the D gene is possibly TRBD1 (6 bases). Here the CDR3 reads CASSLFQGLPYEQYF. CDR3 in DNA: TGTGCCAGCAGCTTATTTCAGGGGTTGCCCTACGAGCAGTACTTC.